These T cell receptor beta chains were read from a single sample in a study of T cell responses to AZD1222 COVID-19 vaccine. Measured with immunoSEQ multiplex PCR; TCRdb has only the in-frame clones, and not every one. The data hold 130,000 or so clones, with 85% to 95% observed a single time. The specimen was peripheral blood, collected on day 0 of AZD1222 vaccination. The receptors were gathered from an adult in good health. Both conserved end residues are part of each CDR3. The D gene is left open where the match is weak. The listing skips clone size in some rows; elsewhere it reads once, few, many or a size class.

j_call: TRBJ2-7; v_call: TRBV5-1; d_call: -; clone_size: -; cdr3_aa: CASSLGGSNAYEQYF; cdr3_nt: TGCGCCAGCAGCTTGGGGGGGTCCAACGCCTACGAGCAGTACTTC
j_call: TRBJ2-2; v_call: TRBV7-3; d_call: -; clone_size: -; cdr3_aa: CASSFKANTGELFF; cdr3_nt: TGTGCCAGCAGCTTCAAAGCGAACACCGGGGAGCTGTTTTTT
j_call: TRBJ1-6; v_call: TRBV9; d_call: -; clone_size: -; cdr3_aa: CASSVESPQNSPLHF; cdr3_nt: TGTGCCAGCAGCGTAGAAAGCCCCCAGAATTCACCCCTCCACTTT
j_call: TRBJ2-1; v_call: TRBV18; d_call: TRBD2; clone_size: -; cdr3_aa: CASSLRTSISDEQFF; cdr3_nt: TGTGCCAGCTCACTCCGGACTAGTATTTCGGATGAGCAGTTCTTC
j_call: TRBJ2-1; v_call: TRBV4-3; d_call: TRBD2; clone_size: few; cdr3_aa: CASSQDRLAGVTEQFF; cdr3_nt: TGCGCCAGCAGCCAAGATCGGCTAGCGGGAGTCACTGAGCAGTTCTTC
j_call: TRBJ2-5; v_call: TRBV5-1; d_call: TRBD2; clone_size: -; cdr3_aa: CASSLAGRGETQYF; cdr3_nt: TGCGCCAGCTCGCTGGCGGGGAGGGGAGAGACCCAGTACTTC
j_call: TRBJ2-6; v_call: TRBV6-5; d_call: -; clone_size: -; cdr3_aa: CASRRSGGANVLTF; cdr3_nt: TGTGCCAGCCGTCGTTCCGGGGGGGCCAACGTCCTGACTTTC
j_call: TRBJ1-1; v_call: TRBV7-8; d_call: -; clone_size: -; cdr3_aa: CASRLGRQENTEAFF; cdr3_nt: TGTGCCAGCAGATTAGGGAGACAGGAAAACACTGAAGCTTTCTTT
j_call: TRBJ2-7; v_call: TRBV7-8; d_call: -; clone_size: -; cdr3_aa: CASSLVIPESSYEQYF; cdr3_nt: TGTGCCAGCAGCTTAGTAATCCCGGAAAGCTCCTACGAGCAGTACTTC
j_call: TRBJ2-5; v_call: TRBV28; d_call: TRBD2; clone_size: -; cdr3_aa: CASSLGGEETQYF; cdr3_nt: TGTGCCAGCAGTTTGGGGGGGGAAGAGACCCAGTACTTC
j_call: TRBJ2-7; v_call: TRBV5-4; d_call: TRBD1; clone_size: -; cdr3_aa: CASSPGQGLGYEQYF; cdr3_nt: TGTGCCAGCAGCCCGGGACAGGGTCTCGGCTACGAGCAGTACTTC
j_call: TRBJ2-7; v_call: TRBV11-3; d_call: -; clone_size: -; cdr3_aa: CASSLTQVDEQYF; cdr3_nt: TGTGCCAGCAGCCTTACTCAGGTGGACGAGCAGTACTTC
j_call: TRBJ1-3; v_call: TRBV6-1; d_call: -; clone_size: -; cdr3_aa: CASSESTAYSGNTIYF; cdr3_nt: TGTGCCAGCAGTGAGTCGACGGCGTACTCTGGAAACACCATATATTTT
j_call: TRBJ1-3; v_call: TRBV30; d_call: -; clone_size: -; cdr3_aa: CAWSGQTSGNTIYF; cdr3_nt: TGTGCCTGGAGTGGCCAAACCTCTGGAAACACCATATATTTT
j_call: TRBJ1-5; v_call: TRBV5-8; d_call: -; clone_size: -; cdr3_aa: CASSFDSSGAQHF; cdr3_nt: TGTGCCAGCAGCTTTGATTCCTCGGGGGCCCAGCATTTT
j_call: TRBJ1-3; v_call: TRBV7-2; d_call: -; clone_size: -; cdr3_aa: CASSPDRNTIYF; cdr3_nt: TGTGCCAGCAGCCCCGACAGAAACACCATATATTTT
j_call: TRBJ1-6; v_call: TRBV3-1/TRBV3-2; d_call: -; clone_size: -; cdr3_aa: CASSQDQGLNSPLHF; cdr3_nt: TGTGCCAGCAGCCAAGATCAGGGGTTGAATTCACCCCTCCACTTT
j_call: TRBJ1-1; v_call: TRBV5-6; d_call: -; clone_size: -; cdr3_aa: CASSSPTGYFLGAFF; cdr3_nt: TGTGCCAGCAGCTCACCGACAGGCTACTTCCTGGGAGCTTTCTTT
j_call: TRBJ1-2; v_call: TRBV19; d_call: -; clone_size: -; cdr3_aa: CASSRYNYGYTF; cdr3_nt: TGTGCCAGTAGCCGATATAACTATGGCTACACCTTC
j_call: TRBJ1-4; v_call: TRBV3-1/TRBV3-2; d_call: -; clone_size: -; cdr3_aa: CASSQSSSFFEKLFF; cdr3_nt: TGTGCCAGCAGCCAATCTTCCTCCTTTTTTGAAAAACTGTTTTTT
j_call: TRBJ2-7; v_call: TRBV19; d_call: TRBD1; clone_size: -; cdr3_aa: CASSIGTGGNEQYF; cdr3_nt: TGTGCCAGTAGTATAGGGACAGGGGGCAACGAGCAGTACTTC
j_call: TRBJ1-1; v_call: TRBV9; d_call: -; clone_size: once; cdr3_aa: CASSAENTEAFF; cdr3_nt: TGTGCCAGCAGCGCAGAGAACACTGAAGCTTTCTTT
j_call: TRBJ1-2; v_call: TRBV21-1; d_call: -; clone_size: -; cdr3_aa: CASSKRDRARFHYGYTF; cdr3_nt: TGTGCCAGCAGCAAAAGGGACAGGGCGCGCTTCCACTATGGCTACACCTTC
j_call: TRBJ2-5; v_call: TRBV5-5; d_call: TRBD2; clone_size: -; cdr3_aa: CASSYGLAGGETQYF; cdr3_nt: TGTGCCAGCAGTTACGGACTAGCGGGAGGGGAGACCCAGTACTTC
j_call: TRBJ1-2; v_call: TRBV9; d_call: -; clone_size: -; cdr3_aa: CASSVGENNYGYTF; cdr3_nt: TGTGCCAGCAGCGTAGGGGAGAATAACTATGGCTACACCTTC
j_call: TRBJ2-7; v_call: TRBV27; d_call: TRBD2; clone_size: -; cdr3_aa: CASSLFSSGYSYEQYF; cdr3_nt: TGTGCCAGCAGTTTATTTTCTAGCGGGTACTCCTACGAGCAGTACTTC
j_call: TRBJ2-1; v_call: TRBV11-2; d_call: TRBD2; clone_size: -; cdr3_aa: CASGRTSGSLDEQFF; cdr3_nt: TGTGCCAGCGGCCGGACTAGCGGGTCCTTAGATGAGCAGTTCTTC